The 2 T cell receptor beta chains below were found in one sample sequenced in a study of CD8+ T cells in alopecia areata. Following RNA extraction, reverse transcription yielded cDNA that acted as the sequencing template. Clones were read by immunoSEQ multiplex PCR, and TCRdb kept only the in-frame ones, dropping some. This sample carries around 110,000 clones and no singletons, and around a fifth goes to the top ten. Source material: lesional skin. These receptors all come from a C3H/HeJ mouse with alopecia areata. Strain haplotype at MHC: H2-k.

For this clone: Any gene name here is a mouse gene name. The read finishes 4 residues shy of the CDR3 end, and the germline J gene is used to complete it. The chain uses TRBV13-2 and TRBJ1-4; TRBD1 is a possible D gene (5 bases). The germline CDR1 and CDR2 sequences are NNHNN and SYGAGS (reference sequence). Trimming stripped 1 base from V and 6 bases from J, with 10 bases between. The CDR3 length is 14 residues. The CDR3 loop reads CASGDWQGDERLFF. Partial CDR3 DNA: TGTGCCAGCGGTGATTGGCAGGGAGACGAA.

This clone was counted at least ten times. The listed genes are named as in mouse. The read ends 4 residues before the CDR3 terminus; that terminus is restored from the germline J gene. V is TRBV1 and J is TRBJ2-3; 11 positions agree with TRBD2. Germline V CDR1 and CDR2: NSQYPW, LRSPGD (reference sequence). The CDR3 sequence is 17 residues long. Trimming took 3 bases from V and 0 from J; bases not matched to a gene: 5. CDR3 bases read: TGCACCTGCAGTGCGCGACTGGGGGGGTCTAGTGCAGAA. It specifies CTCSARLGGSSAE. The whole CDR3 sequence reads CTCSARLGGSSAETLYF.